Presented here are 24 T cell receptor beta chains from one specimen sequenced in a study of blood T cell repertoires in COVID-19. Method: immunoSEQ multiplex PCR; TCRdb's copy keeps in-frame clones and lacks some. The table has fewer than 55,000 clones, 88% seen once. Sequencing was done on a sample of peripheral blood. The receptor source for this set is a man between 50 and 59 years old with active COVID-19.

CDR3 in DNA: TGTGCCAGCAGTGAGGTAGTGGAGCAGTACTTC. Residues: CASSEVVEQYF. V usage is TRBV6-1 and J usage is TRBJ2-7; D not certain. The CDR3 has 11 residues. V was cut by 3 bases and J by 7 bases, with 7 bases left in between. Germline CDR1 reads MNHNS; CDR2 reads SASEGT.

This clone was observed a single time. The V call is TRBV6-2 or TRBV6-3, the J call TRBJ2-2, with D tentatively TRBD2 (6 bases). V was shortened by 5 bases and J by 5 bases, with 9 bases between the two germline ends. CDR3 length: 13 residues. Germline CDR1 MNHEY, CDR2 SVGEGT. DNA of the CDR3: TGTGCCAGCAGTGCCCGGGGGACCGGGGAGCTGTTTTTT. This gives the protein CASSARGTGELFF.

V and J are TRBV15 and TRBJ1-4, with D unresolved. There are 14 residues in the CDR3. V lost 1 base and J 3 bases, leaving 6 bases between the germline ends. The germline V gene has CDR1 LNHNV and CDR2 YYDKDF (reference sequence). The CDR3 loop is CATSRGVSNEKLFF. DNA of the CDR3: TGTGCCACCAGCAGAGGAGTATCTAATGAAAAACTGTTTTTT.

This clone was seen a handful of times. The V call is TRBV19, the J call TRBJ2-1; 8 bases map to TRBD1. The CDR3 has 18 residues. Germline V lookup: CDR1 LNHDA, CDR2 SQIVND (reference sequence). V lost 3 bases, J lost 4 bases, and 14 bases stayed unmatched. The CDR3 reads CASSISRGLQQNYNEQFF. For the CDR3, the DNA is TGTGCCAGTAGTATTAGCAGGGGGCTCCAACAGAATTACAATGAGCAGTTCTTC.

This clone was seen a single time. The CDR3 DNA reads as TGCGCCAGCAGCCTGACGGGAGCCAAAAACATTCAGTACTTC. It yields the protein CASSLTGAKNIQYF. This chain joins TRBV5-1 and TRBJ2-4; D is undetermined. The germline V gene has CDR1 SGHRS and CDR2 YFSETQ. This CDR3 has 14 residues. V lost 4 bases to trimming and J lost 0 bases, with 8 bases between them.

CDR3 loop: CASTSGSRAGELFF. CDR3 nucleotide sequence: TGTGCCAGCACTAGCGGGAGTCGGGCCGGGGAGCTGTTTTTT. The chain joins TRBV6-6 to TRBJ1-3; 10 positions agree with TRBD2. The J call is uncertain, as TRBJ2-2 better fits the DNA end. Germline CDR1 is MNHNY and CDR2 is SVGAGI (reference sequence). This CDR3 contains 14 residues.

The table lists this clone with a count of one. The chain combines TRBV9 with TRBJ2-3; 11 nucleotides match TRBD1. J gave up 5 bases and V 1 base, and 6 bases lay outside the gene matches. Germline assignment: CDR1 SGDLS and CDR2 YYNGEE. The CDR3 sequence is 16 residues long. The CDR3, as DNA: TGTGCCAGCAGCGTACCCGGGACAGGGGGAATAGATACGCAGTATTTT. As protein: CASSVPGTGGIDTQYF.

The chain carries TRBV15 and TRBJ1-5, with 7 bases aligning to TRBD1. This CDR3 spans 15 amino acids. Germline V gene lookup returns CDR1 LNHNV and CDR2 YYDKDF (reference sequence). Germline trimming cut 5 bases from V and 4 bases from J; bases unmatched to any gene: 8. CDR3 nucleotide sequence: TGTGCCACCAGCGGTCTGACAGGGAGAAATCAGCCCCAGCATTTT. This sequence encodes CATSGLTGRNQPQHF.

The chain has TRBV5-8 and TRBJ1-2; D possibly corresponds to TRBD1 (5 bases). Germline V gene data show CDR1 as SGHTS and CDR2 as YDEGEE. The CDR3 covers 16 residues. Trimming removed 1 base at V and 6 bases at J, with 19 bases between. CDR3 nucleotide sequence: TGTGCCAGCAGCTTGAATTCAGGGCCGTTGTGGAATGGCTACACCTTC. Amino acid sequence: CASSLNSGPLWNGYTF.

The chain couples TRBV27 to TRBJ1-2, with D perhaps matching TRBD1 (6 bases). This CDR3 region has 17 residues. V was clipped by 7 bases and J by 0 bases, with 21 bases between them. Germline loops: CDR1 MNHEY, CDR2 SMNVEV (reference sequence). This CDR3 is CASKPAFSGDTNYGYTF. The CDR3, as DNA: TGTGCCAGCAAACCCGCCTTTTCAGGGGACACTAACTATGGCTACACCTTC.

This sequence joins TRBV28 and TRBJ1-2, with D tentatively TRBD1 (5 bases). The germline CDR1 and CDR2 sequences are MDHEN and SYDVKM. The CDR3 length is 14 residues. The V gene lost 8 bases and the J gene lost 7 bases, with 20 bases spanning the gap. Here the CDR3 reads CASGGTTGATGYTF. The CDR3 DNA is TGTGCCAGCGGGGGGACGACGGGCGCGACTGGCTACACCTTC.

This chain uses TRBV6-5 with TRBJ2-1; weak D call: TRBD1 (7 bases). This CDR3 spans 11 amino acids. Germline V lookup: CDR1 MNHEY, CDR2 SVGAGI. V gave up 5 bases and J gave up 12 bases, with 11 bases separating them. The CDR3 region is CASSRGTAQFF. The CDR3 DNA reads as TGTGCCAGCAGTCGGGGGACAGCGCAGTTCTTC.

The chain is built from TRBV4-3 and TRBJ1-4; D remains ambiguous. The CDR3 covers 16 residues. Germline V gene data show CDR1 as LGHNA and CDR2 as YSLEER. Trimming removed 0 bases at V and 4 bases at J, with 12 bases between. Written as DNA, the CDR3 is TGCGCCAGCAGCCAAGATGGCCCGGGAGGTAATGAAAAACTGTTTTTT. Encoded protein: CASSQDGPGGNEKLFF.

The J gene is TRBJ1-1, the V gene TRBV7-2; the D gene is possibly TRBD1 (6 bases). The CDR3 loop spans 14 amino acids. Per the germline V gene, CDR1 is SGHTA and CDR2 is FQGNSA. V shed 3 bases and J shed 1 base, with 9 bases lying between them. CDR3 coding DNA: TGTGCCAGCAGCTTCCTCAGGGGGAACACTGAAGCTTTCTTT. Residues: CASSFLRGNTEAFF.

The CDR3 reads CASRHRIDTGELFF. CDR3 DNA: TGTGCCAGTAGGCACAGAATCGACACCGGGGAGCTGTTTTTT. The V call is TRBV19, the J call TRBJ2-2; the D is unclear. There are 14 residues in the CDR3. Germline CDR1 is LNHDA and CDR2 is SQIVND (reference sequence). Trimming took off 6 bases at V and 3 bases at J, with 11 bases between the two ends.

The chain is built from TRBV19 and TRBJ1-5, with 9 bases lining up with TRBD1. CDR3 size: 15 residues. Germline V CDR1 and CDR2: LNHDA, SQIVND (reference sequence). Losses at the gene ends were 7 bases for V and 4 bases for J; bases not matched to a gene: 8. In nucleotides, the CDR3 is TGTGCCAGTATTCCGGGACAGGGTCGAAATCAGCCCCAGCATTTT. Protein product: CASIPGQGRNQPQHF. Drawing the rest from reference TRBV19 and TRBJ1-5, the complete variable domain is DGGITQSPKYLFRKEGQNVTLSCEQNLNHDAMYWYRQDPGQGLRLIYYSQIVNDFQKGDIAEGYSVSREKKESFPLTVTSAQKNPTAFYLCASIPGQGRNQPQHFGDGTRLSIL.

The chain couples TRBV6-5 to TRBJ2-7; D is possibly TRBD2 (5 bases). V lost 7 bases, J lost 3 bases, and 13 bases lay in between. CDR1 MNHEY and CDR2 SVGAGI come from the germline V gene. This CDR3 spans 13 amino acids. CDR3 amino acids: CASTPSRGYEQYF. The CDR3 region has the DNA TGTGCCAGCACTCCCAGCCGGGGCTACGAGCAGTACTTC.

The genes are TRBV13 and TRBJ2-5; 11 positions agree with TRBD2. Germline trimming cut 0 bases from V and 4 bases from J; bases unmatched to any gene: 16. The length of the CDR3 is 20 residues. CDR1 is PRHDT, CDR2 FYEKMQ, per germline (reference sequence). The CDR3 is CASSLGGFRLAGQGGETQYF. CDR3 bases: TGTGCCAGCAGCTTAGGCGGGTTTAGACTAGCGGGACAAGGAGGAGAGACCCAGTACTTC.

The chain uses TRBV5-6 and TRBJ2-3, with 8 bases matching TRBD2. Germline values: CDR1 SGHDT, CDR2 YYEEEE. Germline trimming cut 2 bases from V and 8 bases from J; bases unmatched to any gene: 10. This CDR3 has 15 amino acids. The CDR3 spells CASSFVGRGAATQYF. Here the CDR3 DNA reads TGTGCCAGCAGCTTTGTTGGGCGGGGGGCCGCTACGCAGTATTTT.

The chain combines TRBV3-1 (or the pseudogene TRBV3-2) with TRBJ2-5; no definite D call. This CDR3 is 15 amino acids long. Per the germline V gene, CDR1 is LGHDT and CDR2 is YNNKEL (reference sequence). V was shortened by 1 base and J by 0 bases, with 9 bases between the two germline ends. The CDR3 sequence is CASSQGWRHQETQYF. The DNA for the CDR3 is TGTGCCAGCAGCCAAGGGTGGCGGCACCAAGAGACCCAGTACTTC.

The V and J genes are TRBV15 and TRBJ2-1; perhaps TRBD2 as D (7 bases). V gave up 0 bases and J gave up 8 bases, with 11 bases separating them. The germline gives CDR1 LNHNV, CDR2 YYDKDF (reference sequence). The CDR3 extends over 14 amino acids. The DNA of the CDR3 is TGTGCCACCAGCAGAGATGGGGGGGGCTATGAGCAGTTCTTC. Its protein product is CATSRDGGGYEQFF.

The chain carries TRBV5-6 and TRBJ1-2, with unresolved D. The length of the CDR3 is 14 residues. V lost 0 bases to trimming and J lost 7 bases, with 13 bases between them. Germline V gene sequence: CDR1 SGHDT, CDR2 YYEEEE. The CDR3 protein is CASSLAGRAGGYTF. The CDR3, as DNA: TGTGCCAGCAGCTTGGCCGGTAGAGCCGGTGGCTACACCTTC.

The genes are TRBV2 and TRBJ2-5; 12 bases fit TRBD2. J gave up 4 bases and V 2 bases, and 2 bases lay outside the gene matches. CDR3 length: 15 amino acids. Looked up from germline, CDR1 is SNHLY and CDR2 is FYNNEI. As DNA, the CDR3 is TGTGCCAGCAGTGAAAGGACTAGCGGGACAGAGACCCAGTACTTC. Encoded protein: CASSERTSGTETQYF.

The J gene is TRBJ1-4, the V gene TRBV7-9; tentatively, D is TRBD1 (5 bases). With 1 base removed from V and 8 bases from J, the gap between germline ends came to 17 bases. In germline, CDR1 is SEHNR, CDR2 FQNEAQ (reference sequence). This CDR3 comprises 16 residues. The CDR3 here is CASSLGRGTPQEKLFF. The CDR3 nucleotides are TGTGCCAGCAGCTTAGGGCGCGGGACCCCGCAAGAAAAACTGTTTTTT.